One and the same sample provided the 13 T cell receptor beta chains below, sequenced in a study of response to subunit inactivated influenza vaccine. TCRdb re-derived calls from the RT-PCR reads in MiXCR, one entry per CDR3 protein. The data hold about 780,000 distinct CDR3 sequences, with 15% to 20% observed a single time. The sequencing here drew on PBMCs from blood, taken roughly 5 days after vaccination. The receptors come from a man in his fifties or sixties who received an inactivated influenza vaccine.

The chain recombines TRBV5-6 with TRBJ2-2, with D unclear. Trimming took off 0 bases at V and 4 bases at J, with 13 bases between the two ends. The germline CDR1 and CDR2 sequences are SGHDT and YYEEEE. This CDR3 has 16 amino acids. Here the CDR3 reads CASSLVMGLGTGELFF. The CDR3 region has the DNA TGTGCCAGCAGCTTGGTTATGGGATTGGGCACCGGGGAGCTGTTTTTT.

This clonotype was counted ten times or more. The CDR3: CASSQDETGGPQAQYF. The CDR3 nucleotides are TGCGCCAGCAGCCAAGATGAGACGGGAGGCCCCCAGGCGCAGTATTTT. This chain uses TRBV4-3 with TRBJ2-3; 7 bases fit TRBD2. Germline CDR1 is LGHNA and CDR2 is YSLEER. V dropped 0 bases and J dropped 10; count of bases not matched to a gene: 13. The CDR3 spans 16 residues.

V usage is TRBV7-9 and J usage is TRBJ2-3; D unclear. CDR1 SEHNR and CDR2 FQNEAQ come from the germline V gene (reference sequence). The CDR3 is 12 residues long. V dropped 6 bases and J dropped 3 bases, with 7 bases sitting between them. The CDR3 nucleotides read TGTGCCAGCAGACATGGTACAGATACGCAGTATTTT. It encodes CASRHGTDTQYF. Combining the CDR3 with reference TRBV7-9 and TRBJ2-3 gives the whole variable domain DTGVSQNPRHKITKRGQNVTFRCDPISEHNRLYWYRQTLGQGPEFLTYFQNEAQLEKSRLLSDRFSAERPKGSFSTLEIQRTEQGDSAMYLCASRHGTDTQYFGPGTRLTVL.

This clonotype showed up just once. V and J are TRBV28 and TRBJ2-1; TRBD2 matches at 12 bases. The germline CDR1 and CDR2 sequences are MDHEN and SYDVKM. The V gene end was trimmed by 6 bases and the J gene end by 4 bases; junction bases not matched to a gene: 13. The CDR3 has 18 amino acids. The CDR3 protein is CASSLRTGTSGLYNEQFF. The CDR3 DNA reads as TGTGCCAGCAGCTTGCGCACTGGGACTAGCGGGCTTTACAATGAGCAGTTCTTC.

The V call is TRBV3-1, the J call TRBJ2-1; 8 positions agree with TRBD2. V gave up 2 bases and J gave up 4 bases; unmatched junction bases: 7. The CDR3 is 16 amino acids. Germline CDR1 and CDR2: LGHDT and YNNKEL (reference sequence). This CDR3 reads CASSQPGLAAYNEQFF. DNA for the CDR3: TGTGCCAGCAGCCAACCTGGACTAGCTGCTTACAATGAGCAGTTCTTC.

This clonotype came up a few times. This chain links TRBV5-1 with TRBJ2-2, with 8 bases that match TRBD1. The CDR3 spans 14 residues. The germline gives CDR1 SGHRS, CDR2 YFSETQ. Germline trimming cut 3 bases from V and 7 bases from J; bases unmatched to any gene: 5. The CDR3 region has the DNA TGCGCCAGCAGCTCGTCAGGGGGCTTCGGGGAGCTGTTTTTT. Translating gives CASSSSGGFGELFF.

This chain joins TRBV12-3 or TRBV12-4 and TRBJ2-1; 10 bases match TRBD2. The CDR3 loop spans 15 amino acids. V lost 5 bases and J lost 9; bases outside the gene matches: 10. The CDR3 sequence: CASSTLAGGLSEQFF. The CDR3 coding sequence is TGTGCCAGCAGTACTTTAGCGGGGGGCTTGAGTGAGCAGTTCTTC.

This rearrangement joins TRBV24-1 to TRBJ2-1, with a weak D call TRBD2 (7 bases). Trimming removed 9 bases from V and 5 bases from J, with 16 bases in between. From germline, CDR1 is KGHDR and CDR2 SFDVKD. The CDR3 is 14 residues long. The CDR3 DNA reads as TGTGCCACCGTGGGAGGGGGATGGGACAATGAGCAGTTCTTC. Its translation is CATVGGGWDNEQFF.

This clonotype was seen only a few times. The chain is built from TRBV12-3 or TRBV12-4 and TRBJ2-2; D is possibly TRBD1 (5 bases). The CDR3 runs to 13 residues. Trimming pared 7 bases from V and 5 bases from J, leaving 11 bases between. CDR3: CASTPRQTGELFF. Here the CDR3 DNA reads TGTGCCAGCACTCCTAGACAGACCGGGGAGCTGTTTTTT.

This sequence joins TRBV24-1 and TRBJ2-1; 8 bases agree with TRBD1. Trimming took 3 bases from V and 7 from J; bases not matched to a gene: 10. CDR1 and CDR2 from the germline V gene are KGHDR and SFDVKD. CDR3 length: 16 amino acids. The DNA of the CDR3 is TGTGCCACCAGTGATGGCCCCAGGGGGCCGGGGAATGAGCAGTTCTTC. Protein sequence: CATSDGPRGPGNEQFF.

The sample holds many counts of this clonotype. The J gene is TRBJ1-2, the V gene TRBV12-3 or TRBV12-4; D uncertain. Trimming took off 3 bases at V and 8 bases at J, with 13 bases between the two ends. The CDR3 runs to 13 residues. The CDR3 DNA is TGTGCCAGCAGTTTTGGGGAGGCGAGCGGCTACACCTTC. Translation gives CASSFGEASGYTF.

The chain carries TRBV29-1 and TRBJ2-3; 7 nucleotides match TRBD1. The trim removed 6 bases at V and 8 bases at J, leaving 5 bases unmatched. The CDR3 runs 11 residues. Germline V CDR1 and CDR2: SQVTM, ANQGSEA. In DNA, the CDR3 is TGCAGCGTGACAGGGTCCGGTACGCAGTATTTT. Its protein product is CSVTGSGTQYF.

There are a few counts of this clonotype. This rearrangement joins TRBV7-2 to TRBJ1-2; TRBD1 might be the D (6 bases). V was cut by 2 bases and J by 14 bases, with 15 bases left in between. Germline lookup yields CDR1 SGHTA and CDR2 FQGNSA. The CDR3 length is 12 residues. The CDR3 nucleotides are TGTGCCAGCAGCTTACGCGCAGGGGAAGGTACCTTC. The encoded protein is CASSLRAGEGTF.